The next 26 T cell receptor beta chains were all read from a single sample in a study of cytomegalovirus exposure and HLA in healthy donors (TCRdb year 2017). Library prep was done by the immunoSEQ multiplex PCR assay. The multiplex PCR relied on a mix of 60 forward primers for TCR Vbeta segments and 13 reverse primers for TCR Jbeta segments. The source is immuneACCESS, and TCRdb retained only in-frame sequences with V and J called. Part of the clones is not carried over; for the studies checked, unresolved V genes explain less than half of this, and the remainder is unexplained. The sample table contains about 170,000 clones; only one count was recorded for 65% to 85% of them. The top ten clones comprise 3.1% of the sample. The source material was PBMCs. These receptors were obtained from a woman between 45 and 65 years old in good health and CMV-seropositive.

This clone was counted only a few times. This sequence joins TRBV7-9 and TRBJ1-1; D remains ambiguous. The CDR3 consists of 15 residues. The germline V gene encodes CDR1 SEHNR and CDR2 FQNEAQ (reference sequence). Trimming took 1 base from V and 6 from J, leaving 15 bases between them. The CDR3 DNA follows: TGTGCCAGCAGCTTAGTTAACATTCTAGACGCTGAAGCTTTCTTT. Its protein is CASSLVNILDAEAFF.

The chain couples TRBV7-8 to TRBJ1-1; 9 positions match TRBD1. J gave up 5 bases and V 4 bases, and 8 bases lay outside the gene matches. Germline CDR1 reads SGHVS; CDR2 reads FQNEAQ. The CDR3 contains 15 residues. The CDR3 protein is CASSYGTGRNTEAFF. The CDR3 DNA reads as TGTGCCAGCAGCTACGGGACAGGGAGGAATACTGAAGCTTTCTTT. Using reference TRBV7-8 and TRBJ1-1 for the parts outside the CDR3, the full variable domain is GAGVSQSPRYKVAKRGQDVALRCDPISGHVSLFWYQQALGQGPEFLTYFQNEAQLDKSGLPSDRFFAERPEGSVSTLKIQRTQQEDSAVYLCASSYGTGRNTEAFFGQGTRLTVV.

The chain is built from TRBV18 and TRBJ2-5, with a weak D call TRBD1 (6 bases). The CDR3 sequence is 13 residues long. V lost 6 bases, J lost 5 bases, and 13 bases lay in between. Per the germline V gene, CDR1 is KGHSH and CDR2 is LQKENI. As DNA, the CDR3 is TGTGCCAGCTCCCTACAGGGAGAGGAGACCCAGTACTTC. Protein product: CASSLQGEETQYF.

This chain joins TRBV5-6 and TRBJ2-3, with D perhaps TRBD2 (6 bases). The CDR3 runs to 12 residues. The V end was cut by 4 bases, the J end by 8 bases, with 11 bases between. CDR1 is SGHDT, CDR2 YYEEEE, per germline. CDR3 nucleotides: TGTGCCAGCAGCGGGGGGTTTGGTACGCAGTATTTT. Translated: CASSGGFGTQYF. The variable domain in full, with the rest retrieved from reference TRBV5-6 and TRBJ2-3, is DAGVTQSPTHLIKTRGQQVTLRCSPKSGHDTVSWYQQALGQGPQFIFQYYEEEERQRGNFPDRFSGHQFPNYSSELNVNALLLGDSALYLCASSGGFGTQYFGPGTRLTVL.

This chain uses TRBV28 with TRBJ2-5; 8 bases map to TRBD1. TRBJ2-7 explains the end of the DNA better; the J call may be wrong. The V gene's germline CDR1 is MDHEN and CDR2 SYDVKM. The CDR3 extends over 16 amino acids. CDR3: CASPPSGGYTTYEQYF. The DNA of the CDR3 is TGTGCCAGCCCGCCGTCAGGGGGCTATACCACCTACGAGCAGTACTTC.

This chain links TRBV25-1 with TRBJ1-4; D unclear. The germline V gene has CDR1 MGHDK and CDR2 SYGVNS. This CDR3 is built from 16 residues. V dropped 4 bases and J dropped 6 bases, with 18 bases sitting between them. The CDR3 spells CASSVVKAQAYEKLFF. Here the CDR3 DNA reads TGTGCCAGCAGTGTGGTGAAGGCCCAAGCGTATGAAAAACTGTTTTTT.

The chain uses TRBV19 and TRBJ2-1; D gene ambiguous. This CDR3 is 16 amino acids long. V shed 1 base and J shed 6 bases, with 16 bases lying between them. The germline gives CDR1 LNHDA, CDR2 SQIVND (reference sequence). In nucleotides, the CDR3 is TGTGCCAGTAGTATAGGTTGGCTGGCTTCTGGCAATGAGCAGTTCTTC. Protein product: CASSIGWLASGNEQFF.

This clone appeared a single time. The rearrangement links TRBV13 to TRBJ2-5, with 10 positions matching TRBD1. Germline CDR1 and CDR2: PRHDT and FYEKMQ (reference sequence). This CDR3 spans 16 amino acids. Trimming at V came to 4 bases and at J to 9 bases, leaving 14 bases not matched to a gene. This CDR3 reads CASSSETGGPTGPQYF. Written as DNA, the CDR3 is TGTGCCAGCAGCTCCGAGACAGGGGGCCCTACCGGACCCCAGTACTTC.

The rearrangement links TRBV6-5 to TRBJ1-1; tentatively, D is TRBD1 (5 bases). CDR3 length: 14 amino acids. Germline-derived CDR1 and CDR2 are MNHEY and SVGAGI. Trimming took 2 bases from V and 1 from J, leaving 8 bases between them. The CDR3 coding sequence is TGTGCCAGCAGTTACGGCAGGGCGAACACTGAAGCTTTCTTT. Its protein product is CASSYGRANTEAFF.

The chain is built from TRBV6-5 and TRBJ2-7, with 11 bases lining up with TRBD1. Germline V gene lookup returns CDR1 MNHEY and CDR2 SVGAGI. The CDR3 is made up of 15 amino acids. Trimming took 6 bases from V and 2 from J; bases not matched to a gene: 6. The CDR3 DNA reads as TGTGCCAGCAGAAGGACAGGGGGCCGGACCTACGAGCAGTACTTC. Residues: CASRRTGGRTYEQYF.

This clone was seen a few times. The chain's CDR3 is CASSLAGGSDTQYF. In DNA, the CDR3 is TGTGCCAGCAGCTTAGCGGGGGGTTCAGATACGCAGTATTTT. The V and J genes are TRBV7-9 and TRBJ2-3; D is possibly TRBD2 (6 bases). The CDR3 has 14 amino acids. V gave up 0 bases and J gave up 4 bases, with 8 bases separating them. Germline loops: CDR1 SEHNR, CDR2 FQNEAQ (reference sequence).

This rearrangement joins TRBV30 to TRBJ2-2, with 7 bases aligning to TRBD1. There are 16 residues in the CDR3. With V trimmed by 0 bases and J by 3 bases, 7 bases remained unmatched. Germline V lookup: CDR1 GTSNPN, CDR2 SVGIG (reference sequence). For the CDR3, the DNA is TGTGCCTGGAGTGTAAGGGGGCTTGCGGACACCGGGGAGCTGTTTTTT. It yields the protein CAWSVRGLADTGELFF.

V and J are TRBV28 and TRBJ1-3; D not resolved. Germline assignment: CDR1 MDHEN and CDR2 SYDVKM. The CDR3 is 16 residues long. The V end was cut by 5 bases, the J end by 0 bases, with 14 bases between. The CDR3 nucleotides read TGTGCCAGCAGTCCCCTTTCGAGGGTCTCTGGAAACACCATATATTTT. Translated, it gives CASSPLSRVSGNTIYF. Using reference TRBV28 and TRBJ1-3 for the parts outside the CDR3, the full variable domain is DVKVTQSSRYLVKRTGEKVFLECVQDMDHENMFWYRQDPGLGLRLIYFSYDVKMKEKGDIPEGYSVSREKKERFSLILESASTNQTSMYLCASSPLSRVSGNTIYFGEGSWLTVV.

The CDR3 nucleotides are TGCGCCAGCAGCTTGGGGCTAGGCCCCACAGATACGCAGTATTTT. Its protein product is CASSLGLGPTDTQYF. This chain links TRBV5-1 with TRBJ2-3; D remains unclear. The germline V and J ends were trimmed by 0 bases and 2 bases, with 10 bases remaining between them. Per the germline V gene, CDR1 is SGHRS and CDR2 is YFSETQ. CDR3 length: 15 residues.

V is TRBV15 and J is TRBJ2-1; D may be TRBD2 (6 bases). CDR3 length: 16 residues. CDR1 and CDR2 from the germline V gene are LNHNV and YYDKDF (reference sequence). The ends were cut back, 8 bases at V and 1 base at J, with 18 bases in the middle. The CDR3, as DNA: TGTGCCACCTCTAGGGGACTCCATTCTTCCTACAATGAGCAGTTCTTC. Protein sequence: CATSRGLHSSYNEQFF. Using reference TRBV15 and TRBJ2-1 for the parts outside the CDR3, the full variable domain is DAMVIQNPRYQVTQFGKPVTLSCSQTLNHNVMYWYQQKSSQAPKLLFHYYDKDFNNEADTPDNFQSRRPNTSFCFLDIRSPGLGDTAMYLCATSRGLHSSYNEQFFGPGTRLTVL.

The chain carries TRBV30 and TRBJ2-3; 7 nucleotides line up with TRBD1. Germline-derived CDR1 and CDR2 are GTSNPN and SVGIG (reference sequence). The CDR3 totals 16 residues. After removal of 0 bases from V and 4 bases from J, the junction contained 10 bases not matched to a gene. The CDR3 sequence: CAWSVNRQGRPDTQYF. Written as DNA, the CDR3 is TGTGCCTGGAGTGTAAATAGACAGGGCCGGCCAGATACGCAGTATTTT.

This chain links TRBV19 with TRBJ1-4; D may be TRBD1 (6 bases). CDR1 and CDR2 from the germline V gene are LNHDA and SQIVND (reference sequence). V gave up 10 bases and J gave up 5 bases, with 17 bases separating them. CDR3 size: 14 residues. The CDR3 DNA reads as TGTGCCACACAAACGACAGGCACAAATGAAAAACTGTTTTTT. Its translation is CATQTTGTNEKLFF. Based on the CDR3 plus reference TRBV19 and TRBJ1-4, the full variable domain is DGGITQSPKYLFRKEGQNVTLSCEQNLNHDAMYWYRQDPGQGLRLIYYSQIVNDFQKGDIAEGYSVSREKKESFPLTVTSAQKNPTAFYLCATQTTGTNEKLFFGSGTQLSVL.

This chain joins TRBV11-3 and TRBJ1-2; the match to TRBD1 covers 10 bases. The ends lost 2 bases at V and 7 bases at J; junction bases unmatched: 4. The germline V gene encodes CDR1 SGHNT and CDR2 YENEEA. The CDR3 contains 14 residues. The CDR3 loop is CASSLPGTGVGYTF. In nucleotides, the CDR3 is TGTGCCAGCAGCTTACCCGGGACAGGGGTTGGCTACACCTTC. Using reference TRBV11-3 and TRBJ1-2 for the parts outside the CDR3, the full variable domain is EAGVVQSPRYKIIEKKQPVAFWCNPISGHNTLYWYLQNLGQGPELLIRYENEEAVDDSQLPKDRFSAERLKGVDSTLKIQPAELGDSAVYLCASSLPGTGVGYTFGSGTRLTVV.

V usage is TRBV19 and J usage is TRBJ1-5, with D perhaps TRBD1 (5 bases). The CDR3 spans 13 residues. CDR1 and CDR2 from the germline V gene are LNHDA and SQIVND (reference sequence). Trimming removed 5 bases at V and 4 bases at J, with 9 bases between. The CDR3 loop reads CASSGGGNQPQHF. The DNA of the CDR3 is TGTGCCAGTAGTGGGGGGGGTAATCAGCCCCAGCATTTT.

This chain joins TRBV7-2 and TRBJ1-2, with D tentatively TRBD1 (5 bases). The CDR3 is 14 residues long. Germline V gene data show CDR1 as SGHTA and CDR2 as FQGNSA. The ends were cut back, 1 base at V and 5 bases at J, with 11 bases in the middle. This CDR3 reads CASSLERQGYGYTF. CDR3 sequence (DNA): TGTGCCAGCAGCTTAGAGAGGCAGGGTTATGGCTACACCTTC.

This chain joins TRBV5-5 and TRBJ2-1; the match to TRBD1 covers 9 bases. With V trimmed by 3 bases and J by 7 bases, 5 bases remained unmatched. The CDR3 runs 14 residues. The germline CDR1 and CDR2 sequences are SGHKS and YYEKEE (reference sequence). The CDR3 DNA reads as TGTGCCAGCAGCTCATCCGGGACAGGGAATGAGCAGTTCTTC. Its protein is CASSSSGTGNEQFF.

This sequence joins TRBV11-2 and TRBJ2-5; 9 bases line up with TRBD1. The CDR3 is 15 residues long. The germline gives CDR1 SGHAT, CDR2 FQNNGV. Trimming at V came to 1 base and at J to 2 bases, leaving 2 bases not matched to a gene. The CDR3 region is CASSLGTGAQETQYF. The CDR3 DNA sequence: TGTGCCAGCAGCTTAGGGACAGGGGCGCAAGAGACCCAGTACTTC.

This clone was observed a single time. The rearrangement joins TRBV6-4 to TRBJ1-1; weak D call: TRBD1 (5 bases). CDR1 and CDR2 from the germline V gene are MRHNA and SNTAGT. The germline V and J ends were trimmed by 3 bases and 5 bases, with 13 bases remaining between them. The CDR3 spans 14 residues. In DNA form, the CDR3 reads TGTGCCAGCAGTGAAAGTCGGGGGGATACTGAAGCTTTCTTT. This encodes CASSESRGDTEAFF.

This clone appeared a few times. V usage is TRBV7-9 and J usage is TRBJ2-5; TRBD1 aligns across 7 bases. J was trimmed by 7 bases and V by 4 bases; bases with no gene match: 9. The CDR3 extends over 14 amino acids. Per the germline V gene, CDR1 is SEHNR and CDR2 is FQNEAQ (reference sequence). CDR3: CASSWDSLEGTQYF. The CDR3, as DNA: TGTGCCAGCAGCTGGGACAGTCTAGAAGGGACCCAGTACTTC.

J is TRBJ1-1 and V is TRBV28, with 9 positions matching TRBD1. The CDR3 has 16 residues. The J segment lost 0 bases and the V segment lost 3 bases, leaving 5 bases of the junction unmatched. CDR1 and CDR2 (germline): MDHEN, SYDVKM. This CDR3 reads CASSLTGGGMNTEAFF. For the CDR3, the DNA is TGTGCCAGCAGTTTGACAGGGGGAGGGATGAACACTGAAGCTTTCTTT.

V is TRBV11-3 and J is TRBJ2-2; a weak D match, TRBD2 (7 bases). CDR3 size: 17 residues. Deletions cut 3 bases from V and 2 bases from J, with 16 bases between. Germline CDR1 SGHNT, CDR2 YENEEA. The CDR3 spells CASSLLGGGLNTGELFF. In nucleotides, the CDR3 is TGTGCCAGCAGCTTGTTAGGGGGGGGCCTTAACACCGGGGAGCTGTTTTTT. Complete variable domain (other parts from reference TRBV11-3 and TRBJ2-2): EAGVVQSPRYKIIEKKQPVAFWCNPISGHNTLYWYLQNLGQGPELLIRYENEEAVDDSQLPKDRFSAERLKGVDSTLKIQPAELGDSAVYLCASSLLGGGLNTGELFFGEGSRLTVL.